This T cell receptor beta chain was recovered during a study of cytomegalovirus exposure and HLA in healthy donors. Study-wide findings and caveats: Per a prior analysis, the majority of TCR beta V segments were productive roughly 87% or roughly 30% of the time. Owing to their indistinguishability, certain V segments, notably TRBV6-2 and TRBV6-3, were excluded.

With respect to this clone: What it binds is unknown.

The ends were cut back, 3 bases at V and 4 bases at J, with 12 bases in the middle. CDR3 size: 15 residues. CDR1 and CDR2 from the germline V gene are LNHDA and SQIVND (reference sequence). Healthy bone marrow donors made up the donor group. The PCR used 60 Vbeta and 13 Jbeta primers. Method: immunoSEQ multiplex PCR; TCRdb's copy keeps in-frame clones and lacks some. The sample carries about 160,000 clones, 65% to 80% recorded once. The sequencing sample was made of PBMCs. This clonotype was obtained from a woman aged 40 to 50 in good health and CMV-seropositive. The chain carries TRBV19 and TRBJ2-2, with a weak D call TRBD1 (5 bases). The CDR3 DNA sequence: TGTGCCAGTAGTATGCCCGGACACCTCACCGGGGAGCTGTTTTTT. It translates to CASSMPGHLTGELFF.